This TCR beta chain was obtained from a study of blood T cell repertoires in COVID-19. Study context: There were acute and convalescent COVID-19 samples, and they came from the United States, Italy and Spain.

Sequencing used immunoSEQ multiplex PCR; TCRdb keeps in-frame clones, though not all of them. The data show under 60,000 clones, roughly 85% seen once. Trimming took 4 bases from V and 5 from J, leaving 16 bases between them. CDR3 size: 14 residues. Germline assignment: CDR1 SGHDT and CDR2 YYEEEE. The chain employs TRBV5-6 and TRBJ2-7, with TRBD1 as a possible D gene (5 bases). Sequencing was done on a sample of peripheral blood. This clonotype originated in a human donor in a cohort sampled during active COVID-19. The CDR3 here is CASSPLGGRDEQYF. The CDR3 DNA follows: TGTGCCAGCAGCCCCCTCGGTGGCAGGGACGAGCAGTACTTC.